The TCR beta chain described here comes from a study of blood T cell repertoires in COVID-19. Study background: The cDNA or gDNA used as material had been derived from T cells, B-cell-depleted T cells, or PBMCs.

In germline, CDR1 is KGHSH, CDR2 LQKENI. CDR3 length: 13 residues. The V segment lost 6 bases and the J segment 4 bases; nucleotides outside the gene matches: 6. The data were produced by immunoSEQ multiplex PCR, yet TCRdb's version contains in-frame clones alone and is incomplete. Of 250,000 or so clones listed, roughly 85% are singletons. Participants spanned ages about 18 to 89 years and resided in about 24 US areas. Participant-given clinical history determined each cohort assignment. Recovered status applied to Cohort 3 donors who had two consecutive negative PCRs. It also applied to those with clearance or with symptom resolution.

This chain connects TRBV18 to TRBJ2-7; TRBD1 aligns across 7 bases. This TCR was recovered from a man in his thirties or forties who had recovered from COVID-19. The sample comprised PBMCs or T cells enriched from blood (not recorded which). The CDR3 region has the DNA TGTGCCAGCTCGTTGACAGGGAATTACGAGCAGTACTTC. Its protein is CASSLTGNYEQYF.